This TCR beta chain was retrieved from a study of T cells in Graves' hyperthyroidism and ophthalmopathy. Study information: Peripheral blood was taken when the disease was first diagnosed, before any treatment began. The study, taken as a whole, reports: From stable hyperthyroidism, ophthalmopathy was separated by a 13 V-J model. The model's output predicted ophthalmopathy at a median of 6.5 months prior to onset.

Graves' hyperthyroidism showing no ophthalmopathy progression within 18 months was considered stable. A note on this clonotype: Its antigen is still unknown.

RNA transcripts gave rise to amplified TCR beta CDR3 regions. During a first-round RT-PCR of the TCR CDR3, the HTBI primer set was used. TCRdb processed the multiplex PCR reads anew with MiXCR; each CDR3 protein has one entry. The table lists around 430,000 distinct CDR3 sequences, 15% of them singletons. V was clipped by 3 bases and J by 5 bases, with 11 bases between them. Germline CDR1 and CDR2: MDHEN and SYDVKM. CDR3 length: 14 residues. The sequencing input was blood. The receptor comes from a woman in her thirties with Graves' hyperthyroidism. The chain employs TRBV28 and TRBJ1-5; TRBD1 is a possible D gene (6 bases). The DNA for the CDR3 is TGTGCCAGCAGTTTGAACAGGGAGCATCAGCCCCAGCATTTT. Translation gives CASSLNREHQPQHF. The full variable domain, rest sourced from reference TRBV28 and TRBJ1-5, is DVKVTQSSRYLVKRTGEKVFLECVQDMDHENMFWYRQDPGLGLRLIYFSYDVKMKEKGDIPEGYSVSREKKERFSLILESASTNQTSMYLCASSLNREHQPQHFGDGTRLSIL.